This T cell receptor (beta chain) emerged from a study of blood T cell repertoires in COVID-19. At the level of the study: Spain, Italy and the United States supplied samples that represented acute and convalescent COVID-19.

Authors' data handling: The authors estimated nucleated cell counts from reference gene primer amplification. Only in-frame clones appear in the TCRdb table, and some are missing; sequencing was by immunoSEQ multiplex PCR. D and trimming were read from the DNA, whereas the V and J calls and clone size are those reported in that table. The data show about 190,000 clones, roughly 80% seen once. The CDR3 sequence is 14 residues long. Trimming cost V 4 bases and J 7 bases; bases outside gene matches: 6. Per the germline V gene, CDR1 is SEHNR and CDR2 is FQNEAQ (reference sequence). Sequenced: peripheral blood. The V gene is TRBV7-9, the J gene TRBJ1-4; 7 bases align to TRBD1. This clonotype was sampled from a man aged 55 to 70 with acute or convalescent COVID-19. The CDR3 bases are TGTGCCAGCAGCTCGACAGGGAGAAGTGAAAAACTGTTTTTT. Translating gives CASSSTGRSEKLFF.